Listed below are T cell receptor beta chains from one sample, sequenced in a study of graft-versus-host responses after intestinal transplantation. Measured with immunoSEQ multiplex PCR; TCRdb has only the in-frame clones, and not every one. The data hold more than 65,000 clones, with over 85% observed a single time. Their recognized antigens are unknown. This material consisted of unstimulated CD8+ T cells sorted from spleen or lymph node cells, taken before intestinal transplant. Receptor source: a human donor who received an intestinal transplant. CDR3s include the opening cysteine and the closing phenylalanine or tryptophan. Each record gives: D gene, J gene, clone size, V gene, CDR3 protein, CDR3 DNA. A D gene is named only where the DNA matches it firmly. A row's size may be missing; if present it is once, few, many or a size class.

TRBD1 | TRBJ2-7 | . | TRBV6-5 | CASRQGLVYEQYF | TGTGCCAGCCGACAGGGCTTAGTCTACGAGCAGTACTTC
. | TRBJ1-1 | . | TRBV11-2 | CASSSRRDTEAFF | TGTGCCAGCAGTTCCCGGCGGGACACTGAAGCTTTCTTT
. | TRBJ2-5 | once | TRBV10-3 | CAISDARDLMALETQYF | TGTGCCATCAGTGATGCTAGGGATCTTATGGCCTTAGAGACCCAGTACTTC
TRBD1 | TRBJ2-1 | . | TRBV10-3 | CAISNWTGGDEQFF | TGTGCCATCAGTAATTGGACAGGGGGCGATGAGCAGTTCTTC
. | TRBJ2-7 | . | TRBV7-8 | CASSYVHWEQYF | TGTGCCAGCAGCTACGTTCACTGGGAGCAGTACTTC
. | TRBJ2-7 | . | TRBV7-6 | CASSPSTPEVYEQYF | TGTGCCAGCAGCCCTTCGACCCCGGAGGTCTACGAGCAGTACTTC
. | TRBJ2-7 | . | TRBV14 | CASSQALGGYEQYF | TGTGCCAGCAGCCAAGCCCTAGGCGGCTACGAGCAGTACTTC
. | TRBJ1-3 | few | TRBV7-9 | CASSLGVESSLSGNTIYF | TGTGCCAGCAGCTTAGGGGTAGAGAGTTCGCTCTCTGGAAACACCATATATTTT
. | TRBJ2-7 | . | TRBV15 | CATSWMYKTSYEQYF | TGTGCCACCAGCTGGATGTACAAGACCTCCTACGAGCAGTACTTC
TRBD1 | TRBJ1-1 | . | TRBV2 | CASSVVQGAPNTEAFF | TGTGCCAGCAGTGTGGTACAGGGGGCGCCCAACACTGAAGCTTTCTTT
. | TRBJ1-1 | . | TRBV4-2 | CASSQENRETEAFF | TGTGCCAGCAGCCAAGAAAACAGGGAAACTGAAGCTTTCTTT
. | TRBJ1-5 | . | TRBV28 | CASSHDQPQHF | TGTGCCAGCAGTCACGATCAGCCCCAGCATTTT
. | TRBJ2-7 | . | TRBV6-5 | CASSPTAGQSYEQYF | TGTGCCAGTAGCCCTACGGCTGGACAGTCCTACGAGCAGTACTTC
TRBD2 | TRBJ2-3 | . | TRBV15 | CATSEGLAGDPGTDTQYF | TGTGCCACCAGCGAGGGACTAGCGGGAGACCCCGGGACGGATACGCAGTATTTT